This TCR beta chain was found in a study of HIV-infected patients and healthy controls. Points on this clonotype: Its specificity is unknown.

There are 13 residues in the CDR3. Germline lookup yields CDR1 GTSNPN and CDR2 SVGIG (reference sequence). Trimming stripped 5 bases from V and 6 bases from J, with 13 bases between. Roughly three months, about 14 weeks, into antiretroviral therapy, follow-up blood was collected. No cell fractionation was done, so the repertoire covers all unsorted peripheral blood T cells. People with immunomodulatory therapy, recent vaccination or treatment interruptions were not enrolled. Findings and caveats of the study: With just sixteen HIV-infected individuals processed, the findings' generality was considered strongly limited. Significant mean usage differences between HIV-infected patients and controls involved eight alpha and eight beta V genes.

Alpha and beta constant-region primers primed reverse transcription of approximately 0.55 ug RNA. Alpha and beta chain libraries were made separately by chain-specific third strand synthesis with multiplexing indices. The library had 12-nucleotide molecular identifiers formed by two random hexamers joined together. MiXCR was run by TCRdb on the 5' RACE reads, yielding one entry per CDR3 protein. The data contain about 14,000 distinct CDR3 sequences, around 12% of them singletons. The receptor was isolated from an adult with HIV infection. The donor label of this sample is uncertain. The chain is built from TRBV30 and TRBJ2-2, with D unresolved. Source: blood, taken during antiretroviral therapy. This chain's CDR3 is CAWRRLPPGELFF. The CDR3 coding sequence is TGTGCCTGGCGTCGCCTTCCCCCCGGGGAGCTGTTTTTT.